This T cell receptor beta chain came from a study of human T cells and chemical hapten exposure. Study at large: Mostly female, the patients presented with alopecia areata, totalis or universalis. Per-sample TCR yields varied mainly from small pooled library volume differences.

Authors' processing steps: 90,000 to 100,000 TCRs per sample was the median, with a range of roughly 20,000 to 700,000. MiXCR, applied by TCRdb to the RACE reads, yields one record per CDR3 protein. The V and J calls, along with clone size, are taken from TCRdb and not from the paper's own processing. The table records around 300,000 distinct CDR3 sequences, about 7.7% of them present only once. This CDR3 comprises 16 residues. V dropped 1 base and J dropped 0 bases, with 9 bases sitting between them. Germline V gives CDR1 SGHVS, CDR2 FNYEAQ. Indicated time point: pre-sensitization, week 0. Regarding treatment: therapeutic diphenylcyclopropenone sensitization with weekly scalp DPC.

V usage is TRBV7-6 and J usage is TRBJ2-2, with D possibly TRBD1 on 6 matching bases. This TCR came from a man aged 18-30 years with alopecia areata. Some clones in this sample may be carry-over from other donors' samples. This sample comprised whole blood, obtained in connection with sensitization to the hapten diphenylcyclopropenone (DPC). The CDR3, as DNA: TGTGCCAGCAGCTTAGAGGGGGTCGCGAACACCGGGGAGCTGTTTTTT. The encoded protein is CASSLEGVANTGELFF. Using reference TRBV7-6 and TRBJ2-2 for the parts outside the CDR3, the full variable domain is GAGVSQSPRYKVTKRGQDVALRCDPISGHVSLYWYRQALGQGPEFLTYFNYEAQQDKSGLPNDRFSAERPEGSISTLTIQRTEQRDSAMYRCASSLEGVANTGELFFGEGSRLTVL.